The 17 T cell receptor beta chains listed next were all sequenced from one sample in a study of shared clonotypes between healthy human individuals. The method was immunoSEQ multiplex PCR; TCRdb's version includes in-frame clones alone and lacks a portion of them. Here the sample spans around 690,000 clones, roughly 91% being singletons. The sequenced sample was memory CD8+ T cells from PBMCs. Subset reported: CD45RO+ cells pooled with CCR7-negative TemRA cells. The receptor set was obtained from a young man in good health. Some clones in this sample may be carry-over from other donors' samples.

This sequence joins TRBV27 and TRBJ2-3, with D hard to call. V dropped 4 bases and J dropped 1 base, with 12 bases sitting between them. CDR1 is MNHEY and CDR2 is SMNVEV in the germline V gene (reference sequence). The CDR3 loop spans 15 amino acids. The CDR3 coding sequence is TGTGCCAGCAGTTATTCAATCGGTGGCACAGATACGCAGTATTTT. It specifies CASSYSIGGTDTQYF.

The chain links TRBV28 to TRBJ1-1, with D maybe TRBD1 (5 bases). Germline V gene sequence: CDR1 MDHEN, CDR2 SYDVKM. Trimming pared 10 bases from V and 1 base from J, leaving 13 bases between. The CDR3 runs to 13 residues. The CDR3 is CATMRGRNTEAFF. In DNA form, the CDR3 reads TGTGCCACCATGCGGGGCCGGAACACTGAAGCTTTCTTT.

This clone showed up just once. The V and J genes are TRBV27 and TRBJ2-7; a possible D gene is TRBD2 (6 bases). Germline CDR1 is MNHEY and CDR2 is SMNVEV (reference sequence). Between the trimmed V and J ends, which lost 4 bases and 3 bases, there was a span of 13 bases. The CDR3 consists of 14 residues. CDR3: CASSSHVGGYEQYF. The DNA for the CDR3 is TGTGCCAGCAGTTCCCACGTGGGGGGCTACGAGCAGTACTTC.

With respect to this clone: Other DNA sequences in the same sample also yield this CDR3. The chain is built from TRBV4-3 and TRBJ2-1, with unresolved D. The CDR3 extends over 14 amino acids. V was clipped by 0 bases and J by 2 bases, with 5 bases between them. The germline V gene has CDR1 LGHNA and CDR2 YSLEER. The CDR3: CASSQDGTYNEQFF. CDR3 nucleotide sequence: TGCGCCAGCAGCCAAGACGGAACCTACAATGAGCAGTTCTTC.

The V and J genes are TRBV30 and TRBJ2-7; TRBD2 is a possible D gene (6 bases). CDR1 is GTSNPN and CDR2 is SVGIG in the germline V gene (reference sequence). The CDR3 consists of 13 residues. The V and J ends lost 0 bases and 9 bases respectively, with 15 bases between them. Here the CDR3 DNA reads TGTGCCTGGAGTGTAGGAGGGATACAGGTGCAGTACTTC. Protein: CAWSVGGIQVQYF.

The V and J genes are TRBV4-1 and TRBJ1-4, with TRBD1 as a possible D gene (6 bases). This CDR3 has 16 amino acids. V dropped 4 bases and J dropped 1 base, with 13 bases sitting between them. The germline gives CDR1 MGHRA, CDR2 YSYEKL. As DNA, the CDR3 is TGCGCCAGCAGCCGCGTCCCGGGACAAACTAATGAAAAACTGTTTTTT. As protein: CASSRVPGQTNEKLFF.

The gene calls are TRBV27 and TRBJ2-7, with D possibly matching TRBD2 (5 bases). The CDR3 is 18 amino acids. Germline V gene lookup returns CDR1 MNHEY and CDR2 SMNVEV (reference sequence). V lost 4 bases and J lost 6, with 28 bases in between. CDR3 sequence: CASSSRPPLPWPGSEQYF. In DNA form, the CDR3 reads TGTGCCAGCAGTTCACGCCCTCCCCTTCCGTGGCCGGGGAGCGAGCAGTACTTC.

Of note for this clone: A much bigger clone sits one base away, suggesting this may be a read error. The chain's CDR3 is CASSPGTSTYEQYF. In nucleotides, the CDR3 is TGCGCCAGCAGCCCCGGGACTAGCACCTACGAGCAGTACTTC. V gene TRBV4-1 combines with J gene TRBJ2-7, with 9 nucleotides matching TRBD2. CDR1 and CDR2 from the germline V gene are MGHRA and YSYEKL. The CDR3 totals 14 residues. V shed 4 bases, J shed 2 bases, and the junction held 3 bases outside the gene matches.

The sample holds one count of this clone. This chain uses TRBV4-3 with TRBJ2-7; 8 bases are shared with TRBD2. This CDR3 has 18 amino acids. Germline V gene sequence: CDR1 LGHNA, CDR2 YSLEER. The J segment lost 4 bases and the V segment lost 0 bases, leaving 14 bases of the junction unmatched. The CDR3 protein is CASSQERNWGLGTYEQYF. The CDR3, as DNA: TGCGCCAGCAGCCAAGAAAGAAATTGGGGACTAGGAACTTACGAGCAGTACTTC.

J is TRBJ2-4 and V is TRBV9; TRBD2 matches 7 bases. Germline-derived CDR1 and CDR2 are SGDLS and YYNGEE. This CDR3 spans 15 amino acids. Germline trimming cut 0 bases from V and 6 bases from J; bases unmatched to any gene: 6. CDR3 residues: CASSVGGRSGNIQYF. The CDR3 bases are TGTGCCAGCAGCGTAGGCGGGAGAAGTGGAAACATTCAGTACTTC.

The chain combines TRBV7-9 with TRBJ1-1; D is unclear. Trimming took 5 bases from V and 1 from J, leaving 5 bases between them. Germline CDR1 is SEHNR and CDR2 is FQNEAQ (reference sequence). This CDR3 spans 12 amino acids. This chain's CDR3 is CASSIKNTEAFF. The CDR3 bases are TGTGCCAGCAGCATAAAGAACACTGAAGCTTTCTTT.

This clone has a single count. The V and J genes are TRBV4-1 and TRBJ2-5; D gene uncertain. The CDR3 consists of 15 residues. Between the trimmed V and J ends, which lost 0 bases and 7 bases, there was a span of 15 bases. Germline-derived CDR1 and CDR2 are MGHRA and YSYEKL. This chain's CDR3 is CASSQDSPPYGTQYF. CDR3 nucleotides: TGCGCCAGCAGCCAAGATTCCCCCCCTTATGGGACCCAGTACTTC.

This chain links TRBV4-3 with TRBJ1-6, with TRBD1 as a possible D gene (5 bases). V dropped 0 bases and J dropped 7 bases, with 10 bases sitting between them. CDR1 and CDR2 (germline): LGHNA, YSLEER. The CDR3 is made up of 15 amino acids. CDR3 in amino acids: CASSQDRQGNSPLHF. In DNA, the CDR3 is TGCGCCAGCAGCCAAGATCGGCAGGGAAATTCACCCCTCCACTTT.

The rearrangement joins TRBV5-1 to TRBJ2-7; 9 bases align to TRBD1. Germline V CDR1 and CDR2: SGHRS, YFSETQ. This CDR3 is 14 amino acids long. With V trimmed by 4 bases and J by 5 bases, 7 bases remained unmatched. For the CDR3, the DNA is TGCGCCAGCAGCACGGGACAGGGCATCGACGAGCAGTACTTC. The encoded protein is CASSTGQGIDEQYF. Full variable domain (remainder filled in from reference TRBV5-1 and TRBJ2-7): KAGVTQTPRYLIKTRGQQVTLSCSPISGHRSVSWYQQTPGQGLQFLFEYFSETQRNKGNFPGRFSGRQFSNSRSEMNVSTLELGDSALYLCASSTGQGIDEQYFGPGTRLTVT.

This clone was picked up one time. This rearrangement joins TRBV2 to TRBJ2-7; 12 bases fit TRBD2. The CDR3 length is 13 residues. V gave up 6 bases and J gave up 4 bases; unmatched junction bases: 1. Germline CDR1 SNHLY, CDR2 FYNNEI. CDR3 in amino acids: CASRTSGSYEQYF. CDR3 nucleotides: TGTGCCAGCAGGACTAGCGGGAGTTACGAGCAGTACTTC.

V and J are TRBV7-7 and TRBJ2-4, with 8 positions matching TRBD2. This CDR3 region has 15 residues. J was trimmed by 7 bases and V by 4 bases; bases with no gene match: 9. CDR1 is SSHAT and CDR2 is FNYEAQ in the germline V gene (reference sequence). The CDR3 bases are TGTGCCAGCAGCTGGGGAGCGGGGGCGATTAACATTCAGTACTTC. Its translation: CASSWGAGAINIQYF.

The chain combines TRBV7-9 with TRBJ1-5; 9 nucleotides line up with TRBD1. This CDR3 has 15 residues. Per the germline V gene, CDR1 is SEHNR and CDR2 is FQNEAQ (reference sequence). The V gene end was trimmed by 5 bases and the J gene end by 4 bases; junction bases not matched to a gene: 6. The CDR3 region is CASSPPGQGNQPQHF. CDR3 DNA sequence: TGTGCCAGCAGCCCACCGGGACAGGGAAATCAGCCCCAGCATTTT.